The 28 T cell receptor beta chains presented below share a single source sample, sequenced in a study of blood T cell repertoires in COVID-19. This table comes from immunoSEQ multiplex PCR, and its TCRdb copy is limited to in-frame clones, with some not included. This repertoire shows some 400,000 clones, around 87% found once; its top ten account for about 2.1%. What was sequenced was peripheral blood. The source of these receptors is a woman aged 55-70 years with COVID-19, enrolled during active disease.

The chain has TRBV30 and TRBJ2-2; TRBD2 might be the D (5 bases). Trimming cost V 4 bases and J 4 bases, with 13 bases left between them. Germline CDR1 is GTSNPN and CDR2 is SVGIG (reference sequence). The CDR3 is 14 residues long. This CDR3 is CAWNRLASTGELFF. The CDR3 DNA sequence: TGTGCCTGGAATAGGCTAGCTAGCACCGGGGAGCTGTTTTTT.

This clone is a singleton in its sample. V is TRBV3-1 (or the pseudogene TRBV3-2) and J is TRBJ2-1; D uncertain. V lost 1 base to trimming and J lost 3 bases, with 13 bases between them. The CDR3 extends over 16 amino acids. Germline CDR1 and CDR2: LGHDT and YNNKEL (reference sequence). The CDR3 loop is CASSQGDRSLYNEQFF. The CDR3 nucleotides read TGTGCCAGCAGCCAAGGTGATAGAAGTCTCTACAATGAGCAGTTCTTC.

The chain uses TRBV6-5 and TRBJ1-2, with D possibly matching TRBD1 (6 bases). CDR1 and CDR2 (germline): MNHEY, SVGAGI. Trimming pared 6 bases from V and 8 bases from J, leaving 16 bases between. The CDR3 covers 13 residues. The DNA for the CDR3 is TGTGCCAGCAGACCAAACAGGGAAAGCGGCTACACCTTC. Encoded protein: CASRPNRESGYTF.

The rearrangement links TRBV5-1 to TRBJ2-1; tentatively, D is TRBD1 (6 bases). CDR1 and CDR2 from the germline V gene are SGHRS and YFSETQ. This CDR3 spans 15 amino acids. Between the trimmed V and J ends, which lost 2 bases and 6 bases, there was a span of 15 bases. The CDR3 protein is CASSLGTGSINEQFF. CDR3 DNA sequence: TGCGCCAGCAGCTTAGGAACAGGGTCTATCAATGAGCAGTTCTTC. The whole variable domain, remainder taken from reference TRBV5-1 and TRBJ2-1, is KAGVTQTPRYLIKTRGQQVTLSCSPISGHRSVSWYQQTPGQGLQFLFEYFSETQRNKGNFPGRFSGRQFSNSRSEMNVSTLELGDSALYLCASSLGTGSINEQFFGPGTRLTVL.

This chain connects TRBV18 to TRBJ2-1; TRBD1 matches 9 bases. The CDR3 is 15 residues long. Trimming cost V 6 bases and J 1 base; bases outside gene matches: 4. Germline CDR1 is KGHSH and CDR2 is LQKENI. This chain's CDR3 is CASSRQGVSYNEQFF. The CDR3 DNA is TGTGCCAGCTCCCGACAGGGGGTGTCCTACAATGAGCAGTTCTTC. The full variable domain, its missing parts supplied by reference TRBV18 and TRBJ2-1, is NAGVMQNPRHLVRRRGQEARLRCSPMKGHSHVYWYRQLPEEGLKFMVYLQKENIIDESGMPKERFSAEFPKEGPSILRIQQVVRGDSAAYFCASSRQGVSYNEQFFGPGTRLTVL.

V and J are TRBV14 and TRBJ2-5; D possibly corresponds to TRBD2 (7 bases). The CDR3 runs 17 residues. Trimming pared 2 bases from V and 2 bases from J, leaving 18 bases between. CDR1 SGHDN and CDR2 FVKESK come from the germline V gene. The CDR3 spells CASSQQAAGARQETQYF. The CDR3 region has the DNA TGTGCCAGCAGCCAACAGGCGGCGGGGGCCAGACAAGAGACCCAGTACTTC.

The sample holds one count of this clone. This sequence joins TRBV19 and TRBJ2-2; D might be TRBD2 (5 bases). In germline, CDR1 is LNHDA, CDR2 SQIVND (reference sequence). This CDR3 has 15 residues. Trimming stripped 3 bases from V and 7 bases from J, with 15 bases between. The CDR3 region is CASSMRGSRIGELFF. CDR3 nucleotides: TGTGCCAGTAGTATGAGAGGGTCGAGGATCGGGGAGCTGTTTTTT.

The gene calls are TRBV18 and TRBJ2-7; TRBD2 is a possible D gene (6 bases). The CDR3 is 16 residues long. Germline CDR1 and CDR2: KGHSH and LQKENI. Trimming removed 3 bases from V and 6 bases from J, with 21 bases in between. CDR3 in amino acids: CASSPAAGGKVGEQYF. CDR3 coding DNA: TGTGCCAGCTCACCTGCCGCCGGGGGTAAGGTAGGCGAGCAGTACTTC.

This rearrangement joins TRBV28 to TRBJ1-2, with TRBD1 as a possible D gene (5 bases). V dropped 1 base and J dropped 7 bases, with 16 bases sitting between them. The CDR3 is 15 amino acids. CDR1 and CDR2 (germline): MDHEN, SYDVKM. The CDR3 bases are TGTGCCAGCAGTTTATTGGCAGGGCAGACGTCTGGCTACACCTTC. Amino acids: CASSLLAGQTSGYTF.

CDR3 coding DNA: TGTGCCACCAGTGATTCAGCGGGGATGAACACTGAAGCTTTCTTT. This translates into CATSDSAGMNTEAFF. The V call is TRBV24-1, the J call TRBJ1-1; no clear D. With 2 bases removed from V and 0 bases from J, the gap between germline ends came to 9 bases. Germline V gene sequence: CDR1 KGHDR, CDR2 SFDVKD. This CDR3 region has 15 residues.

V usage is TRBV5-1 and J usage is TRBJ1-1; 12 nucleotides line up with TRBD1. From germline, CDR1 is SGHRS and CDR2 YFSETQ. Trimming removed 4 bases from V and 2 bases from J; junction bases left unmatched: 9. The CDR3 covers 17 residues. Here the CDR3 DNA reads TGCGCCAGCAGCCGGGGACAGGGGGCTAGAAGAAACACTGAAGCTTTCTTT. Translated, it gives CASSRGQGARRNTEAFF.

The genes are TRBV4-1 and TRBJ2-7, with D possibly being TRBD1 (7 bases). The germline CDR1 and CDR2 sequences are MGHRA and YSYEKL. The V and J ends lost 4 bases and 1 base respectively, with 14 bases between them. The CDR3 is made up of 15 amino acids. Here the CDR3 reads CASSPDRAGSYEQYF. CDR3 DNA: TGCGCCAGCAGCCCCGACAGGGCGGGATCCTACGAGCAGTACTTC.

The chain links TRBV19 to TRBJ2-1; maybe TRBD2 (6 bases). V lost 1 base and J 2 bases, leaving 12 bases between the germline ends. CDR1 LNHDA and CDR2 SQIVND come from the germline V gene (reference sequence). The CDR3 is 16 amino acids. The CDR3 spells CASSIARGGTYNEQFF. The CDR3 bases are TGTGCCAGTAGTATAGCGAGAGGCGGGACCTACAATGAGCAGTTCTTC.

The chain uses TRBV4-2 and TRBJ2-5, with a weak D call TRBD2 (5 bases). Trimming removed 0 bases from V and 0 bases from J, with 8 bases in between. This CDR3 is 15 amino acids long. Germline values: CDR1 LGHNA, CDR2 YNFKEQ. CDR3 sequence (DNA): TGTGCCAGCAGCCAAGACGGGGTTTACCAAGAGACCCAGTACTTC. It yields the protein CASSQDGVYQETQYF.

This rearrangement joins TRBV7-2 to TRBJ2-7; no reliable D call. CDR1 and CDR2 (germline): SGHTA, FQGNSA. The CDR3 sequence is 13 residues long. V was clipped by 9 bases and J by 3 bases, with 15 bases between them. The CDR3 DNA reads as TGTGCCAGTTCAAGAACAATCAACTACGAGCAGTACTTC. Protein product: CASSRTINYEQYF.

The chain employs TRBV9 and TRBJ1-1, with D hard to call. The CDR3 runs to 15 residues. With 0 bases removed from V and 0 bases from J, the gap between germline ends came to 9 bases. Germline loops: CDR1 SGDLS, CDR2 YYNGEE. The CDR3 DNA sequence: TGTGCCAGCAGCGTAGGTCCAGGATTGAACACTGAAGCTTTCTTT. The encoded protein is CASSVGPGLNTEAFF.

The chain couples TRBV9 to TRBJ1-5, with D perhaps TRBD1 (5 bases). The germline CDR1 and CDR2 sequences are SGDLS and YYNGEE. Trimming removed 2 bases from V and 3 bases from J, with 12 bases in between. The CDR3 length is 15 residues. The CDR3 coding sequence is TGTGCCAGCAGCGTGGGACTGTCCTCCAATCAGCCCCAGCATTTT. It translates to CASSVGLSSNQPQHF.

This sequence joins TRBV28 and TRBJ2-1, with 8 bases fitting TRBD1. Germline-derived CDR1 and CDR2 are MDHEN and SYDVKM. The length of the CDR3 is 12 residues. V was clipped by 6 bases and J by 7 bases; unmatched bases: 2. CDR3 amino acids: CASRNRGNEQFF. CDR3 nucleotide sequence: TGTGCCAGCAGGAACAGGGGGAATGAGCAGTTCTTC. The variable domain in full, completed from reference TRBV28 and TRBJ2-1, reads DVKVTQSSRYLVKRTGEKVFLECVQDMDHENMFWYRQDPGLGLRLIYFSYDVKMKEKGDIPEGYSVSREKKERFSLILESASTNQTSMYLCASRNRGNEQFFGPGTRLTVL.

V gene TRBV14 combines with J gene TRBJ1-2; D unclear. CDR1 SGHDN and CDR2 FVKESK come from the germline V gene. The CDR3 runs to 13 residues. The V and J ends lost 1 base and 1 base respectively, with 4 bases between them. The CDR3 sequence is CASSQGLNYGYTF. The CDR3 coding sequence is TGTGCCAGCAGCCAAGGGCTTAACTATGGCTACACCTTC. Full variable domain (missing parts from reference TRBV14 and TRBJ1-2): EAGVTQFPSHSVIEKGQTVTLRCDPISGHDNLYWYRRVMGKEIKFLLHFVKESKQDESGMPNNRFLAERTGGTYSTLKVQPAELEDSGVYFCASSQGLNYGYTFGSGTRLTVV.

The J gene is TRBJ2-7, the V gene TRBV5-1; possible D gene TRBD1, 6 bases. V lost 2 bases and J 2 bases, leaving 20 bases between the germline ends. CDR1 SGHRS and CDR2 YFSETQ come from the germline V gene. This CDR3 is built from 17 residues. The CDR3 reads CASSFRLTADRTYEQYF. CDR3 bases: TGCGCCAGCAGCTTTCGGCTAACTGCCGACAGGACCTACGAGCAGTACTTC.

This chain joins TRBV12-3 or TRBV12-4 and TRBJ1-2; the D is unclear. The CDR3 loop spans 13 amino acids. The V and J ends lost 7 bases and 0 bases respectively, with 9 bases between them. In nucleotides, the CDR3 is TGTGCCAGCAAACTTTCACCTAACTATGGCTACACCTTC. It yields the protein CASKLSPNYGYTF.

V usage is TRBV5-1 and J usage is TRBJ2-7; 11 positions match TRBD1. This CDR3 has 14 amino acids. J lost 4 bases, V lost 3 bases, and 3 bases had no gene match. The germline V gene encodes CDR1 SGHRS and CDR2 YFSETQ. This chain's CDR3 is CASSSGQGAYEQYF. The CDR3 DNA follows: TGCGCCAGCAGCTCCGGACAGGGGGCGTACGAGCAGTACTTC.

The chain carries TRBV9 and TRBJ1-4, with a weak D call TRBD1 (6 bases). The CDR3 extends over 14 amino acids. V lost 2 bases to trimming and J lost 4 bases, with 9 bases between them. Germline V gene lookup returns CDR1 SGDLS and CDR2 YYNGEE. CDR3 protein: CASSVRQDNEKLFF. CDR3 DNA: TGTGCCAGCAGCGTTCGACAGGATAATGAAAAACTGTTTTTT.

The chain joins TRBV2 to TRBJ1-2, with D maybe TRBD1 (5 bases). The V gene lost 4 bases and the J gene lost 4 bases, with 13 bases spanning the gap. The CDR3 length is 14 residues. CDR1 and CDR2 from the germline V gene are SNHLY and FYNNEI. This chain's CDR3 is CASSGTYGPYGYTF. The CDR3 region has the DNA TGTGCCAGCAGTGGGACATATGGCCCCTATGGCTACACCTTC.

The rearrangement joins TRBV10-1 to TRBJ2-2; the D gene is possibly TRBD2 (5 bases). The CDR3 sequence is 13 residues long. V was clipped by 5 bases and J by 5 bases, with 9 bases between them. The germline gives CDR1 WNHNN, CDR2 SYGVQD (reference sequence). The CDR3 coding sequence is TGCGCCAGCAGTCGGGATCCAACCGGGGAGCTGTTTTTT. Its protein is CASSRDPTGELFF.

The genes are TRBV4-1 and TRBJ1-1; tentatively, D is TRBD1 (5 bases). The length of the CDR3 is 14 residues. V was clipped by 1 base and J by 11 bases, with 17 bases between them. Germline V lookup: CDR1 MGHRA, CDR2 YSYEKL. In nucleotides, the CDR3 is TGCGCCAGCAGCCAAGGCCCCTTGGGGGGGGAGGCTTTCTTT. Translated: CASSQGPLGGEAFF.

The genes are TRBV7-3 and TRBJ1-1, with 7 bases that match TRBD1. V shed 5 bases, J shed 4 bases, and the junction held 7 bases outside the gene matches. Germline V gives CDR1 SGHTA, CDR2 FQGTGA. The CDR3 has 14 amino acids. Written as DNA, the CDR3 is TGTGCCAGCAGCCGAACAGGGGTAGTCACTGAAGCTTTCTTT. Its protein is CASSRTGVVTEAFF.

The chain combines TRBV9 with TRBJ1-6; D may be TRBD1 (5 bases). This CDR3 region has 14 residues. V was cut by 0 bases and J by 4 bases, with 5 bases left in between. In germline, CDR1 is SGDLS, CDR2 YYNGEE. CDR3 nucleotides: TGTGCCAGCAGCGTAGAGGGGTATAATTCACCCCTCCACTTT. It specifies CASSVEGYNSPLHF.